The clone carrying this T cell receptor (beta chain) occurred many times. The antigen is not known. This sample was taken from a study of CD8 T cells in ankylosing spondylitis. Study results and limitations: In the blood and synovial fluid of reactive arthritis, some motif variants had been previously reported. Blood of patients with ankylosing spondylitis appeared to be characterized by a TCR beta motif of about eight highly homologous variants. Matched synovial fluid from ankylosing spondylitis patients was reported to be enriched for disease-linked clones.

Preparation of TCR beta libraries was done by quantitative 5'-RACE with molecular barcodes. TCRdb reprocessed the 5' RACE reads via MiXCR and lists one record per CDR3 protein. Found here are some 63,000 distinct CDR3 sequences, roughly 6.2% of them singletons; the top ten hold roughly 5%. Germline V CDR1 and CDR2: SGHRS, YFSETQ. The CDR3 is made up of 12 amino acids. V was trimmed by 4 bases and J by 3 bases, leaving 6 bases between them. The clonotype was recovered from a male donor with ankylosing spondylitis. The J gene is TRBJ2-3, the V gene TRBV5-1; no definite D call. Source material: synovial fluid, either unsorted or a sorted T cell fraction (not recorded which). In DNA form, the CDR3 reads TGCGCCAGCAGCCTAACGACAGATACGCAGTATTTT. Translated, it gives CASSLTTDTQYF. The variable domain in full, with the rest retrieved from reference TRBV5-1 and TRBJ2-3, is KAGVTQTPRYLIKTRGQQVTLSCSPISGHRSVSWYQQTPGQGLQFLFEYFSETQRNKGNFPGRFSGRQFSNSRSEMNVSTLELGDSALYLCASSLTTDTQYFGPGTRLTVL.